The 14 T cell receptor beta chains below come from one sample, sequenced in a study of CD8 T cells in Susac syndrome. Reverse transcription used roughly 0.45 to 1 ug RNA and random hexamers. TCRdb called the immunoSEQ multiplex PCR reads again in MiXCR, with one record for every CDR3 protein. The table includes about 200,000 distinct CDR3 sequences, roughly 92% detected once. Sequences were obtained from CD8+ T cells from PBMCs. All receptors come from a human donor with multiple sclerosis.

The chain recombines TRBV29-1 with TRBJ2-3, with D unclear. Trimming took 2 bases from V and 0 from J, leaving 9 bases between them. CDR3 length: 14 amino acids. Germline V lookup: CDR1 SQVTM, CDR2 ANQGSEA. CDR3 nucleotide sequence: TGCAGCGTTGAAAGCAGGACCAGCACAGATACGCAGTATTTT. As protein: CSVESRTSTDTQYF.

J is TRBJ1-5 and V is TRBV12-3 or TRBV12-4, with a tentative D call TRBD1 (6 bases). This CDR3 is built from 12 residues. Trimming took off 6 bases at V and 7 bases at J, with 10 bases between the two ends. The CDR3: CASSPRGQPQHF. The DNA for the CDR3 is TGTGCCAGCAGCCCCAGGGGCCAGCCCCAGCATTTT.

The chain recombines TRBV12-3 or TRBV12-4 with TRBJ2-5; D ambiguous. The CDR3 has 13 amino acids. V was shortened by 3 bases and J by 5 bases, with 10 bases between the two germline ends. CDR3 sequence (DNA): TGTGCCAGCAGTTTCGGATTTCGGGAGACCCAGTACTTC. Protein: CASSFGFRETQYF.

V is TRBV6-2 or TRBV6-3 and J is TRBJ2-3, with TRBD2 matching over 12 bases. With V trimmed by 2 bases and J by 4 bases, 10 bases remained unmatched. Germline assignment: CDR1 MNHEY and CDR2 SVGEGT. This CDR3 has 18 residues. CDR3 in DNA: TGTGCCAGCAGTTACGGGCCCGCTAGCGGGGGGGCCTCAGATACGCAGTATTTT. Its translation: CASSYGPASGGASDTQYF.

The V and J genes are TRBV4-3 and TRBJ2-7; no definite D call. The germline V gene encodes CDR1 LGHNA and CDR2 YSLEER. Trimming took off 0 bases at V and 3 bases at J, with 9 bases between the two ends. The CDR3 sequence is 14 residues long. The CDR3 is CASSQDRLNYEQYF. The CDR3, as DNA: TGCGCCAGCAGCCAAGATAGGCTAAACTACGAGCAGTACTTC.

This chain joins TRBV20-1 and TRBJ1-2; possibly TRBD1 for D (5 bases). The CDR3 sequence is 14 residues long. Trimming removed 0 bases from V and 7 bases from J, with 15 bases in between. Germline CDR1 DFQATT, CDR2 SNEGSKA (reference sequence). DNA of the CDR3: TGCAGTGCTAGAGATGTCAAGGGGCTCGCTGGCTACACCTTC. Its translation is CSARDVKGLAGYTF.

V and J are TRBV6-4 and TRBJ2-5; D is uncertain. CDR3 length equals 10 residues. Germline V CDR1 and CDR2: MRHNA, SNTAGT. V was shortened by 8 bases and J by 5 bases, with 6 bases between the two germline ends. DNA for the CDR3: TGTGCCAGCTCTCGGGAGACCCAGTACTTC. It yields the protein CASSRETQYF.

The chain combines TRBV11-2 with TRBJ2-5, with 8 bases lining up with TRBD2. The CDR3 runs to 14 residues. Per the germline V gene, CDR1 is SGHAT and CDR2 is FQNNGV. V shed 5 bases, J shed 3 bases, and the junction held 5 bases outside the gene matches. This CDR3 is CASSRPGGEETQYF. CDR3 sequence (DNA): TGTGCCAGCAGCCGTCCGGGGGGGGAAGAGACCCAGTACTTC.

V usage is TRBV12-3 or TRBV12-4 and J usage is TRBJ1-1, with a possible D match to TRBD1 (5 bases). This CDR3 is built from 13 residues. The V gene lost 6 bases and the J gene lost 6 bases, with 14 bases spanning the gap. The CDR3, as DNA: TGTGCCAGCAGGTCCATGGAAGGGGCTGAAGCTTTCTTT. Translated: CASRSMEGAEAFF.

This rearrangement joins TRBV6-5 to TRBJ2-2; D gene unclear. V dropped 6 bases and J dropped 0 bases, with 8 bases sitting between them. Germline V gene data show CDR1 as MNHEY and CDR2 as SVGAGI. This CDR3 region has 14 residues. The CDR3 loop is CASRRSANTGELFF. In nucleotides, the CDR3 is TGTGCCAGCAGGAGGTCCGCGAACACCGGGGAGCTGTTTTTT.

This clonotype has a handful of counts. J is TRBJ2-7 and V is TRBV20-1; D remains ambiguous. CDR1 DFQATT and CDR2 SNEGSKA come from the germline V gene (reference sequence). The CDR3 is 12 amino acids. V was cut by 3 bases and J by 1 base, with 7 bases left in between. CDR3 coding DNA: TGCAGTGCTAGTACCGGATCCTACGAGCAGTACTTC. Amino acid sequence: CSASTGSYEQYF.

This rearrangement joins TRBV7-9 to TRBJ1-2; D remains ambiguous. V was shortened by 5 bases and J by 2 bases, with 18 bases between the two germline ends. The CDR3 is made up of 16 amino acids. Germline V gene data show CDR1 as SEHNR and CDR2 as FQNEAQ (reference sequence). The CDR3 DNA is TGTGCCAGCAGCCCGCTGTACGGGCAGGAGAACTATGGCTACACCTTC. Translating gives CASSPLYGQENYGYTF.

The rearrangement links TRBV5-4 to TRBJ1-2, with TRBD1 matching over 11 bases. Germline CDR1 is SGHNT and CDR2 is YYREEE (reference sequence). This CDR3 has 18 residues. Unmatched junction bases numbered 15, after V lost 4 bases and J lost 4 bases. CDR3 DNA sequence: TGTGCCAGCAGCCCATTCGTGGGTAGCGGACAGGGGGCCTATGGCTACACCTTC. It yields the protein CASSPFVGSGQGAYGYTF.

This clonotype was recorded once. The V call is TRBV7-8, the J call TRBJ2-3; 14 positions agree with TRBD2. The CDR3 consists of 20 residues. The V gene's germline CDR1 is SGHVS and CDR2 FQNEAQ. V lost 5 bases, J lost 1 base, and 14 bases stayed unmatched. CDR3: CASSTYQTSGGARGTDTQYF. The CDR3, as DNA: TGTGCCAGCAGCACCTACCAGACTAGCGGGGGGGCGCGGGGCACAGATACGCAGTATTTT.